The present TCR beta chain was sequenced within a study of blood T cells in healthy people across ages. Study in general: Capturing about one barcoded beta molecule per two T cells was achieved by template switching.

After removal of 5 bases from V and 2 bases from J, the junction contained 10 bases not matched to a gene. The CDR3 is 16 amino acids. Germline V gene sequence: CDR1 SEHNR, CDR2 FQNEAQ (reference sequence). Primed by a sample-barcoded 5' primer and a J-beta primer mix, a second PCR proceeded for about 6 to 11 cycles. Every sample produced at least 2.5 million CDR3-containing paired-end reads. MiXCR, applied by TCRdb to the 5' RACE reads, yields one record per CDR3 protein. This repertoire shows 710,000 or so distinct CDR3 sequences, 32% found once; its top ten account for 15%. RNA extraction gave at least 5 micrograms of total RNA per sample. This clonotype was counted ten times or more.

What was sequenced was blood. The receptor was isolated from a woman older than 75 in good health. The chain employs TRBV7-9 and TRBJ2-3; TRBD1 matches at 7 bases. Here the CDR3 DNA reads TGTGCCAGCAGCCCCGACAGACAGGGCAACACAGATACGCAGTATTTT. It specifies CASSPDRQGNTDTQYF.